This TCR beta chain was profiled in a study of blood T cell repertoires in COVID-19. Study as a whole: Spain, Italy and the United States supplied samples that represented acute and convalescent COVID-19. Nucleic acid was either cDNA or gDNA, and it came from T cells, B-cell-depleted T cells, or PBMCs.

Germline V gene lookup returns CDR1 MNHEY and CDR2 SVGAGI. After removal of 2 bases from V and 5 bases from J, the junction contained 4 bases not matched to a gene. The CDR3 is made up of 15 amino acids. The table came from immunoSEQ multiplex PCR; TCRdb's copy has only in-frame clones and leaves some out. The table shows some 270,000 clones, with about 82% occurring only once. Those who participated ranged in age from roughly 18 to 100 years and resided in 24 US areas. The sequence was obtained from a woman aged 45-60 years with acute COVID-19. This rearrangement joins TRBV6-5 to TRBJ1-1; 11 nucleotides line up with TRBD1. The sequenced material came from PBMCs or T cells enriched from blood (not recorded which). DNA for the CDR3: TGTGCCAGCAGTTACCGGGGACAGGGGGGAACTGAAGCTTTCTTT. Protein product: CASSYRGQGGTEAFF.